This T cell receptor (beta chain) was observed in a study of blood T cell repertoires in COVID-19. Background on the study: COVID-19 samples from acute and convalescent phases originated in the United States, Italy and Spain. PBMCs, B-cell-depleted T cells, or T cells were the source of the cDNA or gDNA that made up the material.

Per the germline V gene, CDR1 is MNHEY and CDR2 is SMNVEV (reference sequence). V dropped 5 bases and J dropped 1 base, with 15 bases sitting between them. There are 15 residues in the CDR3. Data came from immunoSEQ multiplex PCR; TCRdb stores just in-frame clones and leaves some out. This sample has approximately 270,000 clones, with roughly nine tenths found just once. The chain carries TRBV27 and TRBJ2-7; D perhaps matches TRBD1 (5 bases). Source material: peripheral blood. The origin of this receptor is a man aged 40-49 years with active or convalescent COVID-19. This chain's CDR3 is CASSPDSLPSYEQYF. CDR3 coding DNA: TGTGCCAGCAGTCCAGACAGCCTACCTTCCTACGAGCAGTACTTC.